The 31 T cell receptor beta chains in this list originate from one sample, sequenced in a study of CD8+ T cells in alopecia areata. Following RNA extraction, reverse transcription yielded cDNA that acted as the sequencing template. The data were produced by immunoSEQ multiplex PCR, yet TCRdb's version contains in-frame clones alone and is incomplete. The repertoire consists of over 150,000 clones, with 45% to 65% occurring once and the leading ten covering approximately 0.63%. Treatment of the sample: oral pan-JAK inhibitor, 5-10 mg twice daily. Source: CD4+ T cells sorted from blood, taken at week 4, from a patient treated with tofacitinib. These receptors were taken from a human donor with alopecia areata.

The chain uses TRBV5-6 and TRBJ2-2; D gene unclear. Germline CDR1 SGHDT, CDR2 YYEEEE. Trimming took 2 bases from V and 5 from J, leaving 13 bases between them. The CDR3 is 15 amino acids. In nucleotides, the CDR3 is TGTGCCAGCAGCTTCGAAAAGGCCTGGACCGGGGAGCTGTTTTTT. It codes for CASSFEKAWTGELFF.

This clone came up a few times. This chain connects TRBV29-1 to TRBJ2-7; tentatively, D is TRBD1 (5 bases). The CDR3 loop spans 12 amino acids. CDR1 is SQVTM, CDR2 ANQGSEA, per germline. V was shortened by 7 bases and J by 0 bases, with 10 bases between the two germline ends. CDR3 protein: CSGKDNSYEQYF. The CDR3 coding sequence is TGCAGCGGGAAGGACAACTCCTACGAGCAGTACTTC.

The rearrangement uses TRBV28 and TRBJ1-4; 8 bases fit TRBD1. Germline V gives CDR1 MDHEN, CDR2 SYDVKM. The CDR3 runs to 15 residues. V trimming: 1 base; J trimming: 8 bases; junction bases outside the gene matches: 6. Here the CDR3 DNA reads TGTGCCAGCAGTTTATCGGACAGGGTTAGAGAAAAACTGTTTTTT. It translates to CASSLSDRVREKLFF.

The V gene is TRBV5-1, the J gene TRBJ1-1; maybe TRBD1 (6 bases). The V end was cut by 3 bases, the J end by 2 bases, with 17 bases between. The germline CDR1 and CDR2 sequences are SGHRS and YFSETQ. The CDR3 is 16 amino acids. The CDR3 spells CASSSTQGGFNTEAFF. CDR3 sequence (DNA): TGCGCCAGCAGCTCCACACAGGGAGGTTTTAACACTGAAGCTTTCTTT.

The rearrangement joins TRBV12-5 to TRBJ2-5; tentatively, D is TRBD2 (6 bases). CDR1 and CDR2 from the germline V gene are LGHNT and FRNRAP. CDR3 length: 13 amino acids. The V gene lost 2 bases and the J gene lost 5 bases, with 9 bases spanning the gap. The CDR3: CASGLIGGETQYF. The CDR3 DNA reads TGTGCTAGTGGTTTGATCGGAGGGGAGACCCAGTACTTC.

This chain connects TRBV4-2 to TRBJ1-2; D not resolved. V gave up 0 bases and J gave up 1 base, with 6 bases separating them. CDR1 and CDR2 from the germline V gene are LGHNA and YNFKEQ. CDR3 length: 14 amino acids. The CDR3 reads CASSQEARNYGYTF. CDR3 in DNA: TGTGCCAGCAGCCAAGAGGCCCGTAACTATGGCTACACCTTC.

The genes are TRBV19 and TRBJ1-5; TRBD1 aligns across 7 bases. The CDR3 runs 15 residues. Unmatched junction bases numbered 17, after V lost 6 bases and J lost 12 bases. The V gene's germline CDR1 is LNHDA and CDR2 SQIVND (reference sequence). The CDR3 here is CASSPRDRDLRRQHF. The CDR3 nucleotides are TGTGCCAGTAGCCCTAGAGACAGGGATTTGCGGCGCCAGCATTTT.

V gene TRBV5-1 combines with J gene TRBJ2-5; D is undetermined. Germline CDR1 reads SGHRS; CDR2 reads YFSETQ. The CDR3 consists of 15 residues. Between the trimmed V and J ends, which lost 0 bases and 2 bases, there was a span of 11 bases. The CDR3 reads CASSLDGVSQETQYF. Here the CDR3 DNA reads TGCGCCAGCAGCTTGGATGGTGTTAGTCAAGAGACCCAGTACTTC.

J is TRBJ2-7 and V is TRBV5-1; TRBD2 aligns across 8 bases. CDR1 and CDR2 from the germline V gene are SGHRS and YFSETQ. This CDR3 comprises 13 residues. J lost 2 bases, V lost 2 bases, and 0 bases had no gene match. The chain's CDR3 is CASSFSGTYEQYF. The CDR3 DNA is TGCGCCAGCAGCTTTAGCGGGACCTACGAGCAGTACTTC.

The chain links TRBV5-1 to TRBJ2-4; TRBD2 agrees at 9 bases. After removal of 0 bases from V and 3 bases from J, the junction contained 7 bases not matched to a gene. The CDR3 is 17 residues long. Germline V gene lookup returns CDR1 SGHRS and CDR2 YFSETQ. The CDR3 loop reads CASSLDATSGLKNIQYF. Here the CDR3 DNA reads TGCGCCAGCAGCTTGGACGCGACTAGCGGTCTCAAAAACATTCAGTACTTC.

This clone occurred a few times. The V gene is TRBV29-1, the J gene TRBJ2-5, with a weak D call TRBD1 (7 bases). V was cut by 6 bases and J by 2 bases, with 16 bases left in between. CDR3 size: 14 residues. The germline V gene encodes CDR1 SQVTM and CDR2 ANQGSEA. The CDR3 reads CSVRGDSRQETQYF. The CDR3, as DNA: TGCAGCGTGAGGGGGGACAGCCGTCAAGAGACCCAGTACTTC.

The table lists this clone with a few counts. Other DNA sequences of this sample code for an identical CDR3. This sequence joins TRBV5-1 and TRBJ1-1, with a possible D match to TRBD1 (5 bases). Germline V gene data show CDR1 as SGHRS and CDR2 as YFSETQ. V lost 0 bases and J lost 0, with 6 bases in between. The CDR3 is 14 amino acids. CDR3 region: CASSLGQMNTEAFF. DNA for the CDR3: TGCGCCAGCAGCTTGGGACAGATGAACACTGAAGCTTTCTTT.

This clone was recorded a few times. The chain employs TRBV2 and TRBJ1-5; possible D gene TRBD1, 6 bases. There are 16 residues in the CDR3. The germline V and J ends were trimmed by 6 bases and 7 bases, with 22 bases remaining between them. Germline assignment: CDR1 SNHLY and CDR2 FYNNEI. The CDR3 loop is CASSQRDTSTGQPQHF. CDR3 sequence (DNA): TGTGCCAGCAGCCAAAGGGACACCTCCACTGGCCAGCCCCAGCATTTT.

This sequence joins TRBV7-2 and TRBJ1-2; the D gene is possibly TRBD1 (6 bases). The V gene's germline CDR1 is SGHTA and CDR2 FQGNSA. V dropped 1 base and J dropped 2 bases, with 17 bases sitting between them. The CDR3 has 17 amino acids. CDR3 nucleotide sequence: TGTGCCAGCAGCTTAGGGGGAGGTCGGGGGCCCAACTATGGCTACACCTTC. This encodes CASSLGGGRGPNYGYTF.

The chain recombines TRBV30 with TRBJ1-1; no clear D gene. V was shortened by 3 bases and J by 1 base, with 9 bases between the two germline ends. There are 13 residues in the CDR3. The germline CDR1 and CDR2 sequences are GTSNPN and SVGIG (reference sequence). The CDR3 protein is CAWSADTNTEAFF. CDR3 nucleotide sequence: TGTGCCTGGAGCGCCGATACGAACACTGAAGCTTTCTTT.

This clone turned up a few times. This chain connects TRBV7-9 to TRBJ2-7, with no clear D. With 3 bases removed from V and 0 bases from J, the gap between germline ends came to 12 bases. CDR3 length: 15 residues. Germline loops: CDR1 SEHNR, CDR2 FQNEAQ (reference sequence). The CDR3, as DNA: TGTGCCAGCAGCTTTACTGCGGCCCTCTCCTACGAGCAGTACTTC. It is translated as CASSFTAALSYEQYF.

The CDR3 loop is CASSVTGLSGQETQYF. The CDR3 bases are TGTGCCAGCAGCGTTACAGGGCTCTCTGGCCAAGAGACCCAGTACTTC. The rearrangement uses TRBV9 and TRBJ2-5; possibly TRBD1 for D (6 bases). Germline CDR1 SGDLS, CDR2 YYNGEE. Trimming removed 2 bases from V and 1 base from J, with 15 bases in between. The CDR3 is 16 residues long.

This rearrangement joins TRBV28 to TRBJ1-5; 12 bases line up with TRBD1. The germline V gene encodes CDR1 MDHEN and CDR2 SYDVKM. The V gene end was trimmed by 5 bases and the J gene end by 1 base; junction bases not matched to a gene: 6. The CDR3 extends over 17 amino acids. The CDR3 coding sequence is TGTGCCAGCAGTCCCGGGACAGGGGGCGAAAGCAATCAGCCCCAGCATTTT. Translation gives CASSPGTGGESNQPQHF.

The chain recombines TRBV9 with TRBJ2-5, with D possibly matching TRBD2 (6 bases). The CDR3 spans 16 residues. V gave up 0 bases and J gave up 5 bases, with 17 bases separating them. CDR1 and CDR2 from the germline V gene are SGDLS and YYNGEE. CDR3 residues: CASSVAGSGGPETQYF. The CDR3, as DNA: TGTGCCAGCAGCGTAGCAGGAAGTGGAGGGCCGGAGACCCAGTACTTC.

V and J are TRBV29-1 and TRBJ1-1; D unresolved. V shed 7 bases and J shed 4 bases, with 10 bases lying between them. Germline V gives CDR1 SQVTM, CDR2 ANQGSEA. The CDR3 covers 11 residues. The CDR3 loop reads CSGHTPTEAFF. CDR3 nucleotides: TGCAGCGGGCATACTCCCACTGAAGCTTTCTTT.

The rearrangement links TRBV14 to TRBJ1-1; possible D gene TRBD1, 5 bases. CDR1 is SGHDN, CDR2 FVKESK, per germline. This CDR3 spans 16 amino acids. Trimming removed 0 bases at V and 1 base at J, with 12 bases between. The CDR3 reads CASSQDPGAWNTEAFF. The CDR3, as DNA: TGTGCCAGCAGCCAAGATCCCGGGGCTTGGAACACTGAAGCTTTCTTT.

V is TRBV28 and J is TRBJ2-7; D unresolved. The germline gives CDR1 MDHEN, CDR2 SYDVKM. V lost 3 bases and J lost 5, with 8 bases in between. This CDR3 has 12 amino acids. The DNA for the CDR3 is TGTGCCAGCAGTTTTAGTCTGGACGAGCAGTACTTC. Translated: CASSFSLDEQYF.

This rearrangement joins TRBV18 to TRBJ2-1; 7 nucleotides line up with TRBD1. Germline-derived CDR1 and CDR2 are KGHSH and LQKENI. The CDR3 extends over 12 amino acids. Unmatched junction bases numbered 2, after V lost 4 bases and J lost 8 bases. Here the CDR3 DNA reads TGTGCCAGCTCACAAACAGGGGATGAGCAGTTCTTC. Translated, it gives CASSQTGDEQFF.

There are a few counts of this clone. The chain joins TRBV14 to TRBJ2-7; D gene uncertain. The CDR3 sequence is 11 residues long. Trimming took off 0 bases at V and 5 bases at J, with 2 bases between the two ends. Looked up from germline, CDR1 is SGHDN and CDR2 is FVKESK. The CDR3, as DNA: TGTGCCAGCAGCCAAGAACACGAGCAGTACTTC. Translated: CASSQEHEQYF.

This sequence joins TRBV18 and TRBJ1-1; a weak D match, TRBD1 (5 bases). V was cut by 2 bases and J by 3 bases, with 10 bases left in between. From germline, CDR1 is KGHSH and CDR2 LQKENI. There are 14 residues in the CDR3. DNA of the CDR3: TGTGCCAGCTCACCAACATGGGGGGACACTGAAGCTTTCTTT. It encodes CASSPTWGDTEAFF.

The chain employs TRBV25-1 and TRBJ2-7; 9 nucleotides align to TRBD1. The V gene end was trimmed by 6 bases and the J gene end by 6 bases; junction bases not matched to a gene: 6. Germline CDR1 is MGHDK and CDR2 is SYGVNS. The CDR3 sequence is 13 residues long. The CDR3 coding sequence is TGTGCCAGCAGGGGACAGGGCTTCTCCGAGCAGTACTTC. It translates to CASRGQGFSEQYF.

CDR3 region: CAWSEGPNQPQHF. As DNA, the CDR3 is TGTGCCTGGAGTGAGGGACCTAATCAGCCCCAGCATTTT. The chain couples TRBV30 to TRBJ1-5, with D perhaps matching TRBD1 (5 bases). This CDR3 is 13 amino acids long. The V gene lost 1 base and the J gene lost 4 bases, with 8 bases spanning the gap. Germline V gene sequence: CDR1 GTSNPN, CDR2 SVGIG (reference sequence). The variable domain in full, with the rest retrieved from reference TRBV30 and TRBJ1-5, is SQTIHQWPATLVQPVGSPLSLECTVEGTSNPNLYWYRQAAGRGLQLLFYSVGIGQISSEVPQNLSASRPQDRQFILSSKKLLLSDSGFYLCAWSEGPNQPQHFGDGTRLSIL.

About this clone itself: The DNA is left out, because the CDR3 cannot be placed on it with certainty; the CDR3 is given as TCRdb lists it. The gene calls are TRBV6-5 and TRBJ2-1; the DNA was not used to check the table's D call, TRBD1. Germline CDR1 MNHEY, CDR2 SVGAGI. The CDR3 numbers 15 amino acids, ends counted. This CDR3 is CASTSGQGFYNEQFF.

V and J are TRBV6-5 and TRBJ1-1; 8 bases are shared with TRBD1. The junction had 12 bases not matched to a gene; V was cut back by 4 bases and J by 5 bases. Germline V gene sequence: CDR1 MNHEY, CDR2 SVGAGI. This CDR3 is built from 16 residues. The CDR3: CASSSDFRGRRTEAFF. The DNA of the CDR3 is TGTGCCAGCAGTTCAGACTTCAGGGGGCGCCGGACTGAAGCTTTCTTT.

The genes are TRBV5-4 and TRBJ2-5; the D call may be TRBD1 or TRBD2 (5 bases each). The CDR3 is 16 amino acids. The V and J ends lost 5 bases and 4 bases respectively, with 21 bases between them. Per germline, CDR1 SGHNT and CDR2 YYREEE (reference sequence). CDR3 residues: CASSWDAGVRGETQYF. The CDR3 DNA reads as TGTGCCAGCAGTTGGGATGCCGGGGTTAGGGGAGAGACCCAGTACTTC.

V usage is TRBV29-1 and J usage is TRBJ2-5; either TRBD1 or TRBD2 may supply D (7 bases each). The CDR3 extends over 13 amino acids. Looked up from germline, CDR1 is SQVTM and CDR2 is ANQGSEA. V was shortened by 5 bases and J by 6 bases, with 16 bases between the two germline ends. The CDR3 bases are TGCAGCGTTAGGGAGCAGGGGGGGAAGACCCAGTACTTC. Its protein product is CSVREQGGKTQYF.